This T cell receptor beta chain was recorded in a study of blood T cell repertoires in COVID-19. About the study: The United States, Italy and Spain were the sources of the acute and convalescent COVID-19 samples. Sources were T cells, B-cell-depleted T cells, or PBMCs; the material itself was cDNA or gDNA.

Germline values: CDR1 LGHDT, CDR2 YNNKEL (reference sequence). The CDR3 runs 15 residues. V lost 4 bases and J lost 3; bases outside the gene matches: 7. Authors' data handling: The assay estimated nucleated cells by amplifying reference gene primers. Profiled with immunoSEQ multiplex PCR; TCRdb holds only in-frame clones, not every one. The V and J calls and the clone size are those of that table, but D and trimming were determined from the DNA. The table records approximately 200,000 clones, approximately 83% of them present only once. This clone was recorded once. Sequencing used peripheral blood. The V gene is TRBV3-1 (or the pseudogene TRBV3-2), the J gene TRBJ2-7; 9 positions match TRBD2. The TCR comes from a woman between 45 and 65 years old with acute or convalescent COVID-19. CDR3 DNA sequence: TGTGCCAGCAGCCCCCAGCAGCGGGGGGACTACGAGCAGTACTTC. It encodes CASSPQQRGDYEQYF.